A single sample is the source of the 12 T cell receptor beta chains below, sequenced in a study of blood T cell repertoires in COVID-19. TCRdb's table, derived via immunoSEQ multiplex PCR, lists solely in-frame clones and lacks some. The profile covers 150,000 to 200,000 clones, with around 81% appearing a single time and 7.5% taken by the ten largest. What was sequenced was PBMCs or T cells enriched from blood (not recorded which). The source is a middle-aged man who had recovered from COVID-19.

V is TRBV4-1 and J is TRBJ2-5; no firm D call. The CDR3 loop spans 13 amino acids. The ends were cut back, 0 bases at V and 4 bases at J, with 6 bases in the middle. Germline V gives CDR1 MGHRA, CDR2 YSYEKL. CDR3 nucleotides: TGCGCCAGCAGCCAAGATCTCCGAGAGACCCAGTACTTC. Translation gives CASSQDLRETQYF.

J is TRBJ2-3 and V is TRBV5-1; D is perhaps TRBD1 (5 bases). The CDR3 covers 15 residues. The V gene's germline CDR1 is SGHRS and CDR2 YFSETQ. Trimming took 0 bases from V and 6 from J, leaving 14 bases between them. DNA for the CDR3: TGCGCCAGCAGCTTGGCGGCAGGGAATATGGATACGCAGTATTTT. This sequence encodes CASSLAAGNMDTQYF.

The chain uses TRBV28 and TRBJ1-2; D is ambiguous. V was pared by 5 bases and J by 0 bases, with 16 bases between. The CDR3 is 16 residues long. Germline assignment: CDR1 MDHEN and CDR2 SYDVKM. The CDR3, as DNA: TGTGCCAGCAGTCCGGCCCCCGACTGGACTAACTATGGCTACACCTTC. This codes for CASSPAPDWTNYGYTF.

CDR3 DNA sequence: TGCGCCAGCAGCACAATTACCGGGGGAACGAGTCGCTACGGCTACACCTTC. This sequence encodes CASSTITGGTSRYGYTF. The chain couples TRBV4-1 to TRBJ1-2; possible D gene TRBD1, 5 bases. The germline V gene encodes CDR1 MGHRA and CDR2 YSYEKL. V was pared by 5 bases and J by 8 bases, with 27 bases between. This CDR3 spans 17 amino acids.

This sequence joins TRBV27 and TRBJ2-7, with a possible D match to TRBD2 (5 bases). Germline values: CDR1 MNHEY, CDR2 SMNVEV (reference sequence). The CDR3 covers 14 residues. Trimming pared 3 bases from V and 7 bases from J, leaving 16 bases between. The CDR3 region is CASSLGQRFGEQYF. CDR3 nucleotide sequence: TGTGCCAGCAGTTTGGGTCAGCGGTTCGGGGAGCAGTACTTC.

This chain links TRBV5-1 with TRBJ2-3; 8 bases are shared with TRBD1. V shed 3 bases, J shed 1 base, and the junction held 1 base outside the gene matches. CDR1 and CDR2 from the germline V gene are SGHRS and YFSETQ. The CDR3 loop spans 14 amino acids. The CDR3 bases are TGCGCCAGCAGCTCAGGGGGCGGCACAGATACGCAGTATTTT. Translating it yields CASSSGGGTDTQYF.

The chain carries TRBV7-9 and TRBJ2-3; D is unresolved. V lost 5 bases and J 4 bases, leaving 16 bases between the germline ends. This CDR3 region has 15 residues. Germline V lookup: CDR1 SEHNR, CDR2 FQNEAQ (reference sequence). The chain's CDR3 is CASSKLDVFPDTQYF. The CDR3 DNA follows: TGTGCCAGCAGCAAGCTAGATGTGTTCCCAGATACGCAGTATTTT.

This chain links TRBV30 with TRBJ2-3; TRBD2 is a possible D gene (6 bases). Germline-derived CDR1 and CDR2 are GTSNPN and SVGIG (reference sequence). CDR3 size: 12 residues. V gave up 0 bases and J gave up 9 bases, with 10 bases separating them. CDR3 in DNA: TGTGCCTGGAGTGTCCATGGGGGGACGCAGTATTTT. Translation: CAWSVHGGTQYF.

The V gene is TRBV15, the J gene TRBJ1-2; 8 bases are shared with TRBD1. Germline trimming cut 3 bases from V and 7 bases from J; bases unmatched to any gene: 10. Germline V CDR1 and CDR2: LNHNV, YYDKDF (reference sequence). The length of the CDR3 is 15 residues. The CDR3 loop is CATSSLDRGLSGYTF. The CDR3, as DNA: TGTGCCACCAGCAGCCTCGACAGGGGTCTATCTGGCTACACCTTC. The full variable domain, its missing parts supplied by reference TRBV15 and TRBJ1-2, is DAMVIQNPRYQVTQFGKPVTLSCSQTLNHNVMYWYQQKSSQAPKLLFHYYDKDFNNEADTPDNFQSRRPNTSFCFLDIRSPGLGDTAMYLCATSSLDRGLSGYTFGSGTRLTVV.

The V and J genes are TRBV3-1 (or the pseudogene TRBV3-2) and TRBJ1-1; D is unclear. The germline CDR1 and CDR2 sequences are LGHDT and YNNKEL (reference sequence). This CDR3 has 17 amino acids. V was cut by 2 bases and J by 0 bases, with 16 bases left in between. CDR3 region: CASSQIGAGRMNTEAFF. Written as DNA, the CDR3 is TGTGCCAGCAGCCAAATCGGTGCAGGAAGGATGAACACTGAAGCTTTCTTT.

The chain has TRBV19 and TRBJ2-7; 7 positions match TRBD1. Trimming removed 3 bases from V and 3 bases from J; junction bases left unmatched: 5. Germline V lookup: CDR1 LNHDA, CDR2 SQIVND (reference sequence). The CDR3 consists of 14 residues. The CDR3 DNA sequence: TGTGCCAGTAGTATCCGGGACAGAGACTACGAGCAGTACTTC. Its protein is CASSIRDRDYEQYF.

The chain couples TRBV28 to TRBJ1-6; no reliable D call. The CDR3 length is 15 residues. Germline assignment: CDR1 MDHEN and CDR2 SYDVKM. V was pared by 7 bases and J by 1 base, with 11 bases between. CDR3 DNA: TGTGCCAGCACCCCCCCCGGTTCCTATAATTCACCCCTCCACTTT. Translated, it gives CASTPPGSYNSPLHF.